This note documents a single T cell receptor beta chain sequence. The sample originates from a study of blood T cell repertoires in COVID-19. Germline CDR1 and CDR2: SNHLY and FYNNEI. The germline V and J ends were trimmed by 2 bases and 3 bases, with 11 bases remaining between them. This CDR3 spans 15 amino acids. This table comes from immunoSEQ multiplex PCR, and its TCRdb copy is limited to in-frame clones, with some not included. The table includes roughly 150,000 clones, approximately 91% detected once. The TCR comes from a woman aged 70-85 years with acute or convalescent COVID-19. The specimen was peripheral blood. V and J are TRBV2 and TRBJ1-3, with unresolved D. In DNA form, the CDR3 reads TGTGCCAGCAGTGAAAGGCAGTGGAGTGGAAACACCATATATTTT. Protein sequence: CASSERQWSGNTIYF.